The 27 T cell receptor beta chains given below trace back to one sample, sequenced in a study of blood T cells in healthy people across ages. Alongside a J-beta primer mix, a sample-barcoded 5' primer served in a second PCR lasting about 6 to 11 cycles. TCRdb passed the 5' RACE reads through MiXCR, listing each CDR3 protein once. The sample includes roughly 1.9 million distinct CDR3 sequences, about 39% seen only once; the top ten take roughly 23%. What was sequenced was blood. These receptors came from a human donor in good health.

The chain uses TRBV10-3 and TRBJ2-7, with unresolved D. Trimming pared 0 bases from V and 0 bases from J, leaving 9 bases between. Germline V gene sequence: CDR1 ENHRY, CDR2 SYGVKD. There are 15 residues in the CDR3. For the CDR3, the DNA is TGTGCCATCAGTGAGTCGATAGAAAGCTCCTACGAGCAGTACTTC. It specifies CAISESIESSYEQYF.

This clonotype occurred a few times. CDR3 in amino acids: CASSEGQAQQTNVLTF. DNA of the CDR3: TGTGCCAGCAGCGAGGGACAGGCCCAGCAAACCAACGTCCTGACTTTC. This sequence joins TRBV3-1 and TRBJ2-6; 8 positions agree with TRBD1. The CDR3 has 16 residues. V lost 5 bases and J lost 8; bases outside the gene matches: 11. The V gene's germline CDR1 is LGHDT and CDR2 YNNKEL (reference sequence).

The chain combines TRBV7-2 with TRBJ2-5; D is possibly TRBD1 (6 bases). Between the trimmed V and J ends, which lost 5 bases and 12 bases, there was a span of 22 bases. Germline CDR1 SGHTA, CDR2 FQGNSA. This CDR3 is 14 amino acids long. The CDR3 sequence is CASSPHRAIDQKYF. DNA of the CDR3: TGTGCCAGCAGCCCCCACAGGGCCATCGACCAAAAGTACTTC.

On this clonotype itself: This clone may be a read error of a much larger clone one base away. The chain carries TRBV25-1 and TRBJ2-6, with 9 bases that match TRBD1. The germline CDR1 and CDR2 sequences are MGHDK and SYGVNS. This CDR3 has 16 residues. The CDR3 region is CASSGQGGSGADVLTF. The CDR3 DNA reads TGTGCCAGCTCGGGACAGGGAGGCTCTGGGGCCGACGTCCTGACTTTC.

This clonotype was detected only a few times. V is TRBV5-1 and J is TRBJ2-3, with D perhaps TRBD1 (6 bases). Germline CDR1 SGHRS, CDR2 YFSETQ. V was cut by 1 base and J by 6 bases, with 12 bases left in between. The CDR3 loop spans 14 amino acids. The CDR3 spells CASSLYGGEDTQYF. CDR3 nucleotide sequence: TGCGCCAGCAGCTTGTATGGGGGCGAGGATACGCAGTATTTT.

CDR3 amino acids: CASSQGAWGANVLTF. DNA of the CDR3: TGTGCCAGCAGCCAAGGAGCCTGGGGGGCCAACGTCCTGACTTTC. This rearrangement joins TRBV3-1 to TRBJ2-6; D remains ambiguous. From germline, CDR1 is LGHDT and CDR2 YNNKEL (reference sequence). This CDR3 region has 15 residues. V lost 1 base and J 4 bases, leaving 8 bases between the germline ends.

The chain links TRBV28 to TRBJ1-4; D not certain. CDR1 and CDR2 from the germline V gene are MDHEN and SYDVKM. Trimming removed 8 bases from V and 7 bases from J, with 17 bases in between. This CDR3 contains 14 residues. The CDR3 spells CASSPIDGSEKLFF. For the CDR3, the DNA is TGTGCCAGCTCCCCGATAGACGGTTCTGAAAAACTGTTTTTT.

The rearrangement links TRBV27 to TRBJ1-2, with a tentative D call TRBD1 (5 bases). This CDR3 comprises 14 residues. Germline V CDR1 and CDR2: MNHEY, SMNVEV (reference sequence). V gave up 5 bases and J gave up 1 base, with 11 bases separating them. CDR3 bases: TGTGCCAGCAGTAAAAGACAGATTAACTATGGCTACACCTTC. Translating gives CASSKRQINYGYTF.

The rearrangement links TRBV5-1 to TRBJ2-7, with TRBD1 matching over 9 bases. From germline, CDR1 is SGHRS and CDR2 YFSETQ. The ends lost 3 bases at V and 5 bases at J; junction bases unmatched: 9. This CDR3 is built from 15 residues. CDR3 coding DNA: TGCGCCAGCAGCTCGCCGGACAGGGGCTATAACGAGCAGTACTTC. It encodes CASSSPDRGYNEQYF.

This clonotype turned up a few times. This chain joins TRBV29-1 and TRBJ1-1; no clear D. The CDR3 has 11 amino acids. The V and J ends lost 7 bases and 4 bases respectively, with 10 bases between them. From germline, CDR1 is SQVTM and CDR2 ANQGSEA. The CDR3 DNA is TGCAGCGGAACTTCGGGCACTGAAGCTTTCTTT. Its protein is CSGTSGTEAFF.

This clonotype has a handful of counts. The chain links TRBV27 to TRBJ2-1; 7 positions agree with TRBD2. The germline CDR1 and CDR2 sequences are MNHEY and SMNVEV (reference sequence). The CDR3 extends over 13 amino acids. J lost 15 bases, V lost 3 bases, and 11 bases had no gene match. The DNA for the CDR3 is TGTGCCAGCAGTTTCTCAATTCTAGCGGAAAGGTTCTTC. Protein sequence: CASSFSILAERFF.

Points on this clonotype: The junction differs from germline at one of its ends, possibly a read error. The chain uses TRBV20-1 and TRBJ2-5; D unclear. CDR1 and CDR2 from the germline V gene are DFQATT and SNEGSKA (reference sequence). This CDR3 region has 14 residues. Written as DNA, the CDR3 is TGCAGTGCTGGAGACCCTCTCCGGGTTCGGACCCAGTACTTC. Its protein is CSAGDPLRVRTQYF.

This clonotype was observed a single time. The rearrangement links TRBV28 to TRBJ1-5, with no clear D. Looked up from germline, CDR1 is MDHEN and CDR2 is SYDVKM. CDR3 length equals 15 residues. V lost 3 bases, J lost 7 bases, and 16 bases lay in between. In DNA, the CDR3 is TGTGCCAGCAGTTTTGGGCACGGGAGAGGACAGCCCCAGCATTTT. This gives the protein CASSFGHGRGQPQHF. Filled out from reference TRBV28 and TRBJ1-5, the complete variable domain reads DVKVTQSSRYLVKRTGEKVFLECVQDMDHENMFWYRQDPGLGLRLIYFSYDVKMKEKGDIPEGYSVSREKKERFSLILESASTNQTSMYLCASSFGHGRGQPQHFGDGTRLSIL.

As concerns this clonotype: An end of the junction differs from the germline gene, which may be a read error. The rearrangement joins TRBV10-3 to TRBJ1-1; D possibly corresponds to TRBD1 (6 bases). This CDR3 comprises 15 residues. Germline-derived CDR1 and CDR2 are ENHRY and SYGVKD. In nucleotides, the CDR3 is TGTGCCATCGGTGATGTCAGGGGCAGGTACACTGAAGCTTTCTTT. Residues: CAIGDVRGRYTEAFF.

Regarding this clonotype: One junction end disagrees with the germline gene, perhaps due to a read error. The V gene is TRBV15, the J gene TRBJ2-1; TRBD1 agrees at 8 bases. The CDR3 has 12 amino acids. From germline, CDR1 is LNHNV and CDR2 YYDKDF (reference sequence). CDR3 sequence: CTTNGQGNEQFF. As DNA, the CDR3 is TGTACCACCAACGGACAGGGCAATGAGCAGTTCTTC.

The chain joins TRBV2 to TRBJ1-2, with D unclear. Trimming shortened V by 6 bases and J by 4 bases, and 18 bases separated the two germline ends. This CDR3 is 15 amino acids long. Germline V CDR1 and CDR2: SNHLY, FYNNEI. The CDR3 coding sequence is TGTGCCAGCAGGCCCTCGGCAGGATCAGGCTATGGCTACACCTTC. Residues: CASRPSAGSGYGYTF.

The chain recombines TRBV20-1 with TRBJ2-3; maybe TRBD2 (6 bases). Trimming took off 5 bases at V and 3 bases at J, with 18 bases between the two ends. From germline, CDR1 is DFQATT and CDR2 SNEGSKA (reference sequence). This CDR3 spans 15 amino acids. The CDR3 DNA sequence: TGCAGTGCTCTCGGACTACTTAGACCTACAGATACGCAGTATTTT. It specifies CSALGLLRPTDTQYF.

J is TRBJ2-5 and V is TRBV7-2; 8 bases are a match to TRBD1. J gave up 1 base and V 3 bases, and 7 bases lay outside the gene matches. The CDR3 extends over 16 amino acids. The germline V gene has CDR1 SGHTA and CDR2 FQGNSA. The CDR3 DNA follows: TGTGCCAGCAGCTTTCAAGCAGGGGGCGGCCAAGAGACCCAGTACTTC. This encodes CASSFQAGGGQETQYF.

The rearrangement uses TRBV7-2 and TRBJ1-5, with unresolved D. The CDR3 is 13 residues long. With 4 bases removed from V and 6 bases from J, the gap between germline ends came to 10 bases. CDR1 and CDR2 from the germline V gene are SGHTA and FQGNSA. CDR3 region: CASSSWASQPQHF. The CDR3 DNA reads as TGTGCCAGCAGCTCATGGGCGAGTCAGCCCCAGCATTTT.

The rearrangement joins TRBV5-6 to TRBJ1-2; 9 positions match TRBD1. After removal of 4 bases from V and 5 bases from J, the junction contained 6 bases not matched to a gene. CDR3 size: 14 residues. Germline V gene sequence: CDR1 SGHDT, CDR2 YYEEEE. The CDR3 DNA is TGTGCCAGCAGCCCCGGGGACAGGGTTTATGGCTACACCTTC. The encoded protein is CASSPGDRVYGYTF.

The chain recombines TRBV20-1 with TRBJ2-1, with D uncertain. This CDR3 spans 12 amino acids. The V end was cut by 2 bases, the J end by 9 bases, with 11 bases between. Germline assignment: CDR1 DFQATT and CDR2 SNEGSKA (reference sequence). CDR3 DNA sequence: TGCAGTGCTAGAATAGGGATGGGTGAGCAGTTCTTC. This translates into CSARIGMGEQFF.

The genes are TRBV4-1 and TRBJ2-7; 7 bases map to TRBD1. The CDR3 runs to 15 residues. With 3 bases clipped from V and 6 bases from J, the junction kept 11 bases outside the gene matches. Germline V gives CDR1 MGHRA, CDR2 YSYEKL. CDR3: CASSHVGTVSREQYF. In DNA, the CDR3 is TGCGCCAGCAGCCATGTAGGGACAGTCTCCCGCGAGCAGTACTTC.

J is TRBJ1-1 and V is TRBV5-1, with D perhaps TRBD1 (5 bases). Germline assignment: CDR1 SGHRS and CDR2 YFSETQ. Trimming stripped 3 bases from V and 1 base from J, with 13 bases between. This CDR3 comprises 15 residues. Here the CDR3 DNA reads TGCGCCAGCAGCTGGGCGGGGCAGGGGAACACTGAAGCTTTCTTT. Amino acid sequence: CASSWAGQGNTEAFF.

This clonotype was seen a handful of times. The CDR3 loop is CASSYAGPYQPQHF. The CDR3 DNA reads as TGTGCCAGCAGTTACGCAGGACCATATCAGCCCCAGCATTTT. The chain uses TRBV6-2 or TRBV6-3 and TRBJ1-5; D remains ambiguous. CDR1 and CDR2 (germline): MNHEY, SVGEGT. The CDR3 is made up of 14 amino acids. V was pared by 2 bases and J by 5 bases, with 10 bases between.

This clonotype was detected only a few times. Sequence at one end of the junction differs from germline and may be a read error. The CDR3: CATSRRVGEPQHF. CDR3 bases: TGTGCCACCAGTAGGAGGGTCGGTGAGCCCCAGCATTTT. This sequence joins TRBV6-5 and TRBJ1-5; no reliable D call. The CDR3 has 13 amino acids. The germline V gene has CDR1 MNHEY and CDR2 SVGAGI.

The chain uses TRBV18 and TRBJ2-6; TRBD1 or TRBD2 may be the D gene (5 bases each). CDR1 and CDR2 from the germline V gene are KGHSH and LQKENI. The CDR3 has 16 amino acids. V was trimmed by 5 bases and J by 0 bases, leaving 11 bases between them. The CDR3: CASSSRDGSGANVLTF. In nucleotides, the CDR3 is TGTGCCAGCTCATCTCGGGACGGCTCTGGGGCCAACGTCCTGACTTTC.

This clonotype was counted between two and nine times. This chain links TRBV7-9 with TRBJ1-2; TRBD1 matches at 7 bases. The germline CDR1 and CDR2 sequences are SEHNR and FQNEAQ (reference sequence). V shed 5 bases, J shed 4 bases, and the junction held 10 bases outside the gene matches. The CDR3 length is 15 residues. CDR3 region: CASSNDRVGAYGYTF. CDR3 sequence (DNA): TGTGCCAGCAGCAACGACAGGGTAGGGGCCTATGGCTACACCTTC.